One sample yielded the 5 T cell receptor beta chains listed below, sequenced in a study of T cell clonality in common variable immunodeficiency. The table came from immunoSEQ multiplex PCR; TCRdb's copy has only in-frame clones and leaves some out. This sample shows 40,000 or so clones and no singletons; 2.5% to 3.5% rests with the ten largest. Sequenced material: peripheral blood mononuclear cells. The receptors originated from a person aged 18 to 75 in good health.

This clone showed up many times. Read coverage stops 3 residues before the CDR3 terminus; the germline J gene supplies the remainder. The chain has TRBV2 and TRBJ2-3; the match to TRBD2 covers 12 bases. V dropped 1 base and J dropped 0; count of bases not matched to a gene: 5. This CDR3 is built from 18 residues. Looked up from germline, CDR1 is SNHLY and CDR2 is FYNNEI. The DNA read from the CDR3 is TGTGCCAGCAGTGAAGATGGGCTAGCGGGAGGGAGCACAGATACG. Translated, it gives CASSEDGLAGGSTDT. In full, the CDR3 reads CASSEDGLAGGSTDTQYF.

With regard to this clone: The DNA ends 3 residues before the CDR3 does, and the rest of the CDR3 is filled in from the germline J gene. This rearrangement joins TRBV7-9 to TRBJ1-1; weak D call: TRBD1 (5 bases). Germline V gene lookup returns CDR1 SEHNR and CDR2 FQNEAQ (reference sequence). The CDR3 runs 14 residues. The covered CDR3 bases are TGTGCCAGCAGCTTCCCCGGGACTGCAGAGACC. This translates into CASSFPGTAET. The whole CDR3 reads CASSFPGTAETAFF.

This clone has ten or more counts. With the read ending 3 residues before the CDR3 end, the germline J gene is used to fill in that end. The rearrangement joins TRBV20-1 to TRBJ2-5; 10 nucleotides align to TRBD2. J lost 5 bases, V lost 6 bases, and 12 bases had no gene match. Germline V gives CDR1 DFQATT, CDR2 SNEGSKA (reference sequence). CDR3 length: 15 amino acids. The CDR3 DNA, read in part, is TGCAGTGCGGCCAAAGGGACTAGCGCGGCGGAGACC. This encodes CSAAKGTSAAET. The whole CDR3 is CSAAKGTSAAETQYF.

The sample holds a few counts of this clone. The read gets to within 3 residues of the CDR3 end, and the germline J gene fills in the rest. The chain joins TRBV7-2 to TRBJ2-7, with a possible D match to TRBD1 (6 bases). With 0 bases removed from V and 6 bases from J, the gap between germline ends came to 21 bases. CDR3 length: 17 amino acids. The germline CDR1 and CDR2 sequences are SGHTA and FQGNSA. The CDR3 DNA, read in part, is TGTGCCAGCAGCTTAGCGGGGGCTGGGCGGGTGGCTCGCGAG. As protein: CASSLAGAGRVARE. The whole CDR3 is CASSLAGAGRVAREQYF.

This clone showed up just a few times. The sequenced fragment ends 3 residues before the CDR3 boundary, so the rest is inferred from the germline J gene. The rearrangement joins TRBV30 to TRBJ2-2; tentative D call: TRBD1 (5 bases). Germline V gives CDR1 GTSNPN, CDR2 SVGIG (reference sequence). This CDR3 comprises 15 residues. The sequenced CDR3 bases are TGTGCCTGGAGTCCTAGATTCAGAAAAGGGGAAAAG. Translating gives CAWSPRFRKGEK. The full CDR3 is CAWSPRFRKGEKLFF.